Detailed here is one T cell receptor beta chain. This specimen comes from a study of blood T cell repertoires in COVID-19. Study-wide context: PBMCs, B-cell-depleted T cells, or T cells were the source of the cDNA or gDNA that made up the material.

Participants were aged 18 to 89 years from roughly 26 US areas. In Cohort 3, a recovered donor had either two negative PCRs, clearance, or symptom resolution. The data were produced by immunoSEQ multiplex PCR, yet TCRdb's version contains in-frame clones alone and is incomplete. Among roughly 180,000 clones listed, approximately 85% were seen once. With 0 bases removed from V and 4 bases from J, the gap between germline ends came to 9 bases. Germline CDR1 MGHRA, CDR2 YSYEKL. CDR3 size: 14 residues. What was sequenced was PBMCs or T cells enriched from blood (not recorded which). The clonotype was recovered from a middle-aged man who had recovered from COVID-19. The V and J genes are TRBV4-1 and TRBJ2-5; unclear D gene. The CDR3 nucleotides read TGCGCCAGCAGCCAAGAGTCTTCAGGAGAGACCCAGTACTTC. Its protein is CASSQESSGETQYF.